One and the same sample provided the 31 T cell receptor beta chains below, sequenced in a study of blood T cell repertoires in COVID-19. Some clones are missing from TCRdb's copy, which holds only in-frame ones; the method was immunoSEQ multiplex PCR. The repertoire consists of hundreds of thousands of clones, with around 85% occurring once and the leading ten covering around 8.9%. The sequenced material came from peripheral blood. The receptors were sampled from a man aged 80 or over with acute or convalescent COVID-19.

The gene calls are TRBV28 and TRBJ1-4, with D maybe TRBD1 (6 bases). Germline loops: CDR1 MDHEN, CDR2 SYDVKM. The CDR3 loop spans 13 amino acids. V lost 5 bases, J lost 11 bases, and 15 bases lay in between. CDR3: CASSQDSKRKLFF. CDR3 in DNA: TGTGCCAGCAGTCAGGACAGCAAGAGGAAACTGTTTTTT.

The CDR3 coding sequence is TGCGCCAGCAGCTTGGACAGTAGGAACACCGGGGAGCTGTTTTTT. Its translation: CASSLDSRNTGELFF. This chain connects TRBV5-1 to TRBJ2-2, with D unresolved. This CDR3 is built from 15 residues. The germline V and J ends were trimmed by 0 bases and 1 base, with 7 bases remaining between them. Germline CDR1 is SGHRS and CDR2 is YFSETQ.

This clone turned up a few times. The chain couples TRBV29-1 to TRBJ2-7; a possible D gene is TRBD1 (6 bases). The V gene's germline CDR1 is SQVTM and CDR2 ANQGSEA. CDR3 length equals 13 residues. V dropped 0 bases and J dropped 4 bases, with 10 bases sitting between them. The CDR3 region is CSVEEVRGYEQYF. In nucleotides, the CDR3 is TGCAGCGTTGAAGAGGTTAGGGGGTACGAGCAGTACTTC.

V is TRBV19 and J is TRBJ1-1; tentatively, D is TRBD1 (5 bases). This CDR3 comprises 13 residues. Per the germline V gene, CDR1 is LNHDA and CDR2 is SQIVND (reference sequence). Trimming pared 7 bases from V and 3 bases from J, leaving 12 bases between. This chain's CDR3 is CASIGQGYTEAFF. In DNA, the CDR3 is TGTGCCAGTATTGGGCAGGGCTACACTGAAGCTTTCTTT.

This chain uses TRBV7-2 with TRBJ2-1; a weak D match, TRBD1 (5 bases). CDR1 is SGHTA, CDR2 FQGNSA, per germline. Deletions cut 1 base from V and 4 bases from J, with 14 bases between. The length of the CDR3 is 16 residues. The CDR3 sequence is CASSLDSTGVYNEQFF. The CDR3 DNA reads TGTGCCAGCAGCTTAGATTCCACAGGAGTATACAATGAGCAGTTCTTC.

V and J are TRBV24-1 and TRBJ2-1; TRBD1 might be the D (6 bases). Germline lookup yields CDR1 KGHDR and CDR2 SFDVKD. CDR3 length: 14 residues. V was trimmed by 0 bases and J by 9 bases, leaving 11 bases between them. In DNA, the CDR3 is TGTGCCACCAGTGATTTGTATCGAGGGGGTGAGCAGTTCTTC. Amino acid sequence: CATSDLYRGGEQFF.

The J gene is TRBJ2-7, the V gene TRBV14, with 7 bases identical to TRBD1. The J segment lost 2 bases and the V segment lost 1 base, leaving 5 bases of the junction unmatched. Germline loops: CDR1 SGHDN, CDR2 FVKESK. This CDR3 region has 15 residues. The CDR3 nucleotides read TGTGCCAGCAGCCAAGGCTGGACAGGAACCTACGAGCAGTACTTC. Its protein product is CASSQGWTGTYEQYF.

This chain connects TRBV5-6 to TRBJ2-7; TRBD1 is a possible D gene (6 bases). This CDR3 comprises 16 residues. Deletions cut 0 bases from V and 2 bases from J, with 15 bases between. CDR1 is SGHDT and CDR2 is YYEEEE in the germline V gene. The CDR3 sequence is CASSLAGQSRPYEQYF. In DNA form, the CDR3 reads TGTGCCAGCAGCTTGGCCGGACAGAGCCGCCCCTACGAGCAGTACTTC. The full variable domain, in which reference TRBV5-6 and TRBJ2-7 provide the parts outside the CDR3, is DAGVTQSPTHLIKTRGQQVTLRCSPKSGHDTVSWYQQALGQGPQFIFQYYEEEERQRGNFPDRFSGHQFPNYSSELNVNALLLGDSALYLCASSLAGQSRPYEQYFGPGTRLTVT.

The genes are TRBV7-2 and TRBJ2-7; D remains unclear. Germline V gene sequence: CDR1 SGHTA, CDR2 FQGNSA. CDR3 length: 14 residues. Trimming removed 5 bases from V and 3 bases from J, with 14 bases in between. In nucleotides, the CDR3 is TGTGCCAGCAGCCCCACCGTCTACGGCTACGAGCAGTACTTC. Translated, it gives CASSPTVYGYEQYF.

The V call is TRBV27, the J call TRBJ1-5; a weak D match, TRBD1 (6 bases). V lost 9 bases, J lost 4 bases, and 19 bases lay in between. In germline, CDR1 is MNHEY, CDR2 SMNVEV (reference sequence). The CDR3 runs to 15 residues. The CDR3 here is CASKGRGAGNQPQHF. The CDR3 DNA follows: TGTGCCAGTAAGGGCCGGGGGGCTGGGAATCAGCCCCAGCATTTT.

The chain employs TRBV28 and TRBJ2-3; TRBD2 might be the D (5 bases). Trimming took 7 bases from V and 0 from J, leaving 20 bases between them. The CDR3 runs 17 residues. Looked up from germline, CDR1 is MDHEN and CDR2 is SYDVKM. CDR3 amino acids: CASTPTGVVSSTDTQYF. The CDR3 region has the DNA TGTGCCAGCACCCCCACCGGGGTGGTGTCTAGCACAGATACGCAGTATTTT.

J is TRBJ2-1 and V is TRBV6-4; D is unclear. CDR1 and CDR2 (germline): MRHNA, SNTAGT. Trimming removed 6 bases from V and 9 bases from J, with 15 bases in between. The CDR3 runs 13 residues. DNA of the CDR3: TGTGCCAGCAGCGTTACGAGGATCGGTGAGCAGTTCTTC. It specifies CASSVTRIGEQFF.

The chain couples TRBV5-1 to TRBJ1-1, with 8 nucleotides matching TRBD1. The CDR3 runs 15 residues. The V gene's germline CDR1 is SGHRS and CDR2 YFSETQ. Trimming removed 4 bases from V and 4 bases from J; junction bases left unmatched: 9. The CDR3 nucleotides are TGCGCCAGCAGCCCCGGGACAGGAGTACTCACTGAAGCTTTCTTT. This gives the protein CASSPGTGVLTEAFF. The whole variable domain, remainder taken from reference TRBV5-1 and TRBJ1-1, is KAGVTQTPRYLIKTRGQQVTLSCSPISGHRSVSWYQQTPGQGLQFLFEYFSETQRNKGNFPGRFSGRQFSNSRSEMNVSTLELGDSALYLCASSPGTGVLTEAFFGQGTRLTVV.

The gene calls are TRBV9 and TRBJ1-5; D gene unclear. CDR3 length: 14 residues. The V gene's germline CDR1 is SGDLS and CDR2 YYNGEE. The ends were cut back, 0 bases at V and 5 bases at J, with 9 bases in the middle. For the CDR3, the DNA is TGTGCCAGCAGCGTAGGTATGAGGGATCAGCCCCAGCATTTT. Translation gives CASSVGMRDQPQHF.

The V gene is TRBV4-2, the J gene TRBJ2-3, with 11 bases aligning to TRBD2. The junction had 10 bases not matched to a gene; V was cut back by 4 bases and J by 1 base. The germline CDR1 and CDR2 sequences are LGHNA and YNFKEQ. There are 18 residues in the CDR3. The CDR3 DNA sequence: TGTGCCAGCAGCCCCGGGGTAGCGGGGGGGCGCGGCACAGATACGCAGTATTTT. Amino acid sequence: CASSPGVAGGRGTDTQYF.

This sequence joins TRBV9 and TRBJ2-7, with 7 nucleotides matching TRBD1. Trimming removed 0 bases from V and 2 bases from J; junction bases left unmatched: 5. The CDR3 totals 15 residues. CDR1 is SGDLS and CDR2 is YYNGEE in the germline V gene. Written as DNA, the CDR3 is TGTGCCAGCAGCGTAGCCCTGACAGGGCCCTACGAGCAGTACTTC. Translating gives CASSVALTGPYEQYF.

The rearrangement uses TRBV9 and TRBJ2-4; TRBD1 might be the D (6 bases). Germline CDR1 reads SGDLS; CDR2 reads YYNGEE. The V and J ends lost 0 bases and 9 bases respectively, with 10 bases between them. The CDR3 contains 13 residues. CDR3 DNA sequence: TGTGCCAGCAGCGTAGTTAAAGGGGGCATTCAGTACTTC. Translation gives CASSVVKGGIQYF.

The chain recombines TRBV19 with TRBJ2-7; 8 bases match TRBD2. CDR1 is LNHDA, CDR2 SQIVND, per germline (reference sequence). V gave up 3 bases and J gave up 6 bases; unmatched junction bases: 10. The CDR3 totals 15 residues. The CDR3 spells CASSILGAGVGEQYF. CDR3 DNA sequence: TGTGCCAGTAGTATTCTGGGAGCGGGAGTTGGCGAGCAGTACTTC.

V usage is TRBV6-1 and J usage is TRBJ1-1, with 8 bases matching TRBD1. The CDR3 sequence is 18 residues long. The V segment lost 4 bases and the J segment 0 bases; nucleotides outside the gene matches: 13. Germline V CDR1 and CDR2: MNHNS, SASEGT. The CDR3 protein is CASSVTRQGLIMNTEAFF. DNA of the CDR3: TGTGCCAGCAGTGTAACAAGACAGGGGTTAATTATGAACACTGAAGCTTTCTTT.

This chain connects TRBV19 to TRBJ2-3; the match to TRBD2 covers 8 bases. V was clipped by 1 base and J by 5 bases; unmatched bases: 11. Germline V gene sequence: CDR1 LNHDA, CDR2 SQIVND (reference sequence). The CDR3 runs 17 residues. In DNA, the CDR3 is TGTGCCAGTAGTATAGCCCCTCGGGGGGGGGCGCGAGATACGCAGTATTTT. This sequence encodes CASSIAPRGGARDTQYF.

The DNA for the CDR3 is TGTGCCAGTAGTATTGGGACTAGCGGATACGAGCAGTACTTC. This sequence encodes CASSIGTSGYEQYF. This chain joins TRBV19 and TRBJ2-7; 11 nucleotides match TRBD2. In germline, CDR1 is LNHDA, CDR2 SQIVND (reference sequence). Trimming cost V 3 bases and J 4 bases; bases outside gene matches: 2. This CDR3 contains 14 residues.

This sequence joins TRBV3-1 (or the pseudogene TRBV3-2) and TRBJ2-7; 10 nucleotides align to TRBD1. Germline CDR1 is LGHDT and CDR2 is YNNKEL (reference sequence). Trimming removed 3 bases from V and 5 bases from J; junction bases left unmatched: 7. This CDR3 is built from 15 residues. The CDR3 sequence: CASSHSDRGFNEQYF. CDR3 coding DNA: TGTGCCAGCAGCCATTCGGACAGGGGGTTCAACGAGCAGTACTTC.

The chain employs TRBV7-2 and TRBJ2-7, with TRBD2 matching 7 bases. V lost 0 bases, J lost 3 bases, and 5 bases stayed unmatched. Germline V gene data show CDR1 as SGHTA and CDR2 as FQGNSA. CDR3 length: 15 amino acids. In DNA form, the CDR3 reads TGTGCCAGCAGCTTAGCACGCGGGAGATTCTACGAGCAGTACTTC. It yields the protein CASSLARGRFYEQYF.

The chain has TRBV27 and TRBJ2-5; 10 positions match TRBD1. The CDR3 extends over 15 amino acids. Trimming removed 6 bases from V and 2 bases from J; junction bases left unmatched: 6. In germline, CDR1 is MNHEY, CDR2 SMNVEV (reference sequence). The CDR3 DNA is TGTGCCAGCAGATCAGACAGGGGGCGGCAAGAGACCCAGTACTTC. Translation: CASRSDRGRQETQYF.

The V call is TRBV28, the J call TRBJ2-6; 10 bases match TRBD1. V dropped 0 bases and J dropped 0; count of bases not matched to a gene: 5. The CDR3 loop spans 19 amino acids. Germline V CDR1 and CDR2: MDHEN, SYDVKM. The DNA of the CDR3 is TGTGCCAGCAGTTTATGGCTCCGGACAGGGGGCTCTGGGGCCAACGTCCTGACTTTC. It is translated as CASSLWLRTGGSGANVLTF.

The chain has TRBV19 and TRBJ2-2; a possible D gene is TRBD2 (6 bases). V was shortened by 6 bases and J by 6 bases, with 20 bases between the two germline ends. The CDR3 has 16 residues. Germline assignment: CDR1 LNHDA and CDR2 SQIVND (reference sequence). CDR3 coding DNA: TGTGCCAGTAGGAGGGGAGGAGACCTTTACGCCGGGGAGCTGTTTTTT. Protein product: CASRRGGDLYAGELFF.

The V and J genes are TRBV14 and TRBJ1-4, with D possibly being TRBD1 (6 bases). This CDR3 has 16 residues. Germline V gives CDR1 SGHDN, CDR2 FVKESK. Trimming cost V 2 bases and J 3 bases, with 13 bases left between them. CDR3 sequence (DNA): TGTGCCAGCAGCCAATCTCGACAGGTCTCTAATGAAAAACTGTTTTTT. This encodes CASSQSRQVSNEKLFF.

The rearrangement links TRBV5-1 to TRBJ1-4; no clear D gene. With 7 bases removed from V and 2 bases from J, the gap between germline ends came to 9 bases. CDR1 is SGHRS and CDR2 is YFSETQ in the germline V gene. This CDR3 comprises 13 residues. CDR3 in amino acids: CASQAPTNEKLFF. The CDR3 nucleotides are TGCGCCAGCCAGGCACCGACTAATGAAAAACTGTTTTTT.

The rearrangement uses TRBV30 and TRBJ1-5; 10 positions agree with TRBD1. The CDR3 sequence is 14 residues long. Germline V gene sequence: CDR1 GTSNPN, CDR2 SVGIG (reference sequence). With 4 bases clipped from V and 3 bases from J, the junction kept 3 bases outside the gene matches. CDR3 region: CAWTGQGVNQPQHF. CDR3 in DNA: TGTGCCTGGACCGGACAGGGGGTCAATCAGCCCCAGCATTTT.

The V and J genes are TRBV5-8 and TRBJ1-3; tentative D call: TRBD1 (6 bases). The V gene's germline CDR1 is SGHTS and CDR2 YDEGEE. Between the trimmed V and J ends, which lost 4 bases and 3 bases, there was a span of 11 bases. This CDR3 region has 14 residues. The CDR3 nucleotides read TGTGCCAGCAGCCTCGGACAGCGTGGAAACACCATATATTTT. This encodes CASSLGQRGNTIYF.

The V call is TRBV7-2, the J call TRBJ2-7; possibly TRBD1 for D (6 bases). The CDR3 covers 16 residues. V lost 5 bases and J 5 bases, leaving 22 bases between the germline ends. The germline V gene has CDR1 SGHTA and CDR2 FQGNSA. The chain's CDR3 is CASSRTQVASGDEQYF. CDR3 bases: TGTGCCAGCAGCCGTACCCAAGTTGCTTCAGGGGACGAGCAGTACTTC.